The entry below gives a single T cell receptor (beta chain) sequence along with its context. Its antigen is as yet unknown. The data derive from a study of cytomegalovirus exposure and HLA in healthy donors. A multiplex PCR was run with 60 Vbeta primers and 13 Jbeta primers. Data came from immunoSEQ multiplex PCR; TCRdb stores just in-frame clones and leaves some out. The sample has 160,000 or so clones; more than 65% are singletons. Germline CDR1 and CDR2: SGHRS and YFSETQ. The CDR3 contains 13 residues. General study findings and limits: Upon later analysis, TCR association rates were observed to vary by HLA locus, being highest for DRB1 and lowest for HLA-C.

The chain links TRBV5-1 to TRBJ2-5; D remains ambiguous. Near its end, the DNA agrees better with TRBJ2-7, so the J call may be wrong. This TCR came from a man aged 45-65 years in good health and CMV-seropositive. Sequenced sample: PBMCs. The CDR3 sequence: CASRGGSSYEQYF. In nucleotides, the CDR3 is TGCGCCAGCAGAGGCGGCAGCTCCTACGAGCAGTACTTC.